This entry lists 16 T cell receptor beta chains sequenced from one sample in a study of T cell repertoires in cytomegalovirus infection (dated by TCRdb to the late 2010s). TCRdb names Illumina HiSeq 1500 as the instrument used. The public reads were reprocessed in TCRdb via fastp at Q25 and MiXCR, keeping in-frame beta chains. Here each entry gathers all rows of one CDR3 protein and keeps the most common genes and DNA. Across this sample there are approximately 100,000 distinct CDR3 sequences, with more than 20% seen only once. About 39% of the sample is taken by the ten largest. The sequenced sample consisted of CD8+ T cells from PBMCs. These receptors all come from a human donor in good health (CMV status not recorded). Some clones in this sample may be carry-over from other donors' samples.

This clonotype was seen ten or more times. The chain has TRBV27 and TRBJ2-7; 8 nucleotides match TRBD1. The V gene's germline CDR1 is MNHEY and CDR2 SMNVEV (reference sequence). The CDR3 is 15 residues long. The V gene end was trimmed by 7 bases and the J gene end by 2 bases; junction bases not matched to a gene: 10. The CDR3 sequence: CASNTADRVTYEQYF. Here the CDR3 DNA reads TGTGCCAGCAACACCGCGGACAGGGTTACCTACGAGCAGTACTTC.

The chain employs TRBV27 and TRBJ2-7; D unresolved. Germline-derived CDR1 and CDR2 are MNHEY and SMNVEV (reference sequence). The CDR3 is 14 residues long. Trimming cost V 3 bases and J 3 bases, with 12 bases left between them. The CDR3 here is CASSLNQVVYEQYF. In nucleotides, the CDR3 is TGTGCCAGCAGTTTGAACCAGGTCGTCTACGAGCAGTACTTC.

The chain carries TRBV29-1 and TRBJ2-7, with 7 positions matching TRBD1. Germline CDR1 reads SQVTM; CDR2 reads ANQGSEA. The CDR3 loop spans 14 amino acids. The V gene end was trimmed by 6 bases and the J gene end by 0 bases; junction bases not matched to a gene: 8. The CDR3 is CSVVPRDSSYEQYF. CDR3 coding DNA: TGCAGCGTCGTACCTAGGGACAGCTCCTACGAGCAGTACTTC.

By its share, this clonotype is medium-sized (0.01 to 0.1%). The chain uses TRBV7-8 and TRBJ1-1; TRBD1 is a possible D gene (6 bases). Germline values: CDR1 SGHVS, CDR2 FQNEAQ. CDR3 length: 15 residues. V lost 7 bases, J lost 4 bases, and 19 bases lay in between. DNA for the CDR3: TGTGCCAGCACCATAGCGGGGGGCTCGGGCACTGAAGCTTTCTTT. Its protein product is CASTIAGGSGTEAFF.

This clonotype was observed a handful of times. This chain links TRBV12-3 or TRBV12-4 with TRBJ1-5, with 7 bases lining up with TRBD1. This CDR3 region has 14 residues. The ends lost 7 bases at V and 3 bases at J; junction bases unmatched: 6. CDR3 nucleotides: TGTGCCAGCATCCGGACAGGAGACAATCAGCCCCAGCATTTT. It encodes CASIRTGDNQPQHF.

The chain's CDR3 is CASSQSDQREYEQYF. The CDR3 bases are TGTGCCAGCAGCCAATCGGACCAGCGGGAGTACGAGCAGTACTTC. V and J are TRBV14 and TRBJ2-7, with TRBD2 matching 8 bases. Germline loops: CDR1 SGHDN, CDR2 FVKESK. Trimming cost V 2 bases and J 4 bases; bases outside gene matches: 7. The CDR3 loop spans 15 amino acids.

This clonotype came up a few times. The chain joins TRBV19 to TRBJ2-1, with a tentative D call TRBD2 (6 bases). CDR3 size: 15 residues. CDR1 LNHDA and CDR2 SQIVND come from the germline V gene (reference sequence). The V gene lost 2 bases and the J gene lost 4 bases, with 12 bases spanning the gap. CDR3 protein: CASSITTGVYNEQFF. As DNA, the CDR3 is TGTGCCAGTAGTATAACCACGGGGGTTTACAATGAGCAGTTCTTC.

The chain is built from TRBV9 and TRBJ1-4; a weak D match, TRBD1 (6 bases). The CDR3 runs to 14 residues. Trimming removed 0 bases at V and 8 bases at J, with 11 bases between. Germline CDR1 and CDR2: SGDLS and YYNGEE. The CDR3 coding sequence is TGTGCCAGCAGCGTAGGAGGGACATTAGAAAAACTGTTTTTT. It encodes CASSVGGTLEKLFF.

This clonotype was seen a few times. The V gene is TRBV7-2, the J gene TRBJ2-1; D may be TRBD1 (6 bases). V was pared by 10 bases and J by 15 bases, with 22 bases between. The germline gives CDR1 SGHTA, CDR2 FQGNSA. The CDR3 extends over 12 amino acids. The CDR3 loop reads CANHGTTLRLFF. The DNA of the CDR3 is TGTGCCAACCACGGGACAACCCTCCGGCTGTTCTTC. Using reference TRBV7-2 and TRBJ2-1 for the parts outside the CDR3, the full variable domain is GAGVSQSPSNKVTEKGKDVELRCDPISGHTALYWYRQSLGQGLEFLIYFQGNSAPDKSGLPSDRFSAERTGGSVSTLTIQRTQQEDSAVYLCANHGTTLRLFFGPGTRLTVL.

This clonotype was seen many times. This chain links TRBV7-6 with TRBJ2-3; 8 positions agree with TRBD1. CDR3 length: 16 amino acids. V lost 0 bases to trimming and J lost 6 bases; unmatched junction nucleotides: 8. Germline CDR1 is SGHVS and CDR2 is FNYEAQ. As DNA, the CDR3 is TGTGCCAGCAGCTTAGCCGTCCTTAGGACAGGGGATACGCAGTATTTT. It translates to CASSLAVLRTGDTQYF.

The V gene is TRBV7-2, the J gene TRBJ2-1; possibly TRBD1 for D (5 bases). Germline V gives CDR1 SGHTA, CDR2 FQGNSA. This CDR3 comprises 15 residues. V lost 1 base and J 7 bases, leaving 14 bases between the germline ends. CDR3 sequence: CASSLGWGGVNEQFF. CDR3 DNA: TGTGCCAGCAGCTTAGGGTGGGGCGGCGTAAATGAGCAGTTCTTC.

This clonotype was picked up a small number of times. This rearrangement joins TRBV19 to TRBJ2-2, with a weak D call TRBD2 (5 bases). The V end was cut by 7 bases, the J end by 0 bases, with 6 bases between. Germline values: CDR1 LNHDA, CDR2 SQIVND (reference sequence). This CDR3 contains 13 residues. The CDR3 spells CASKRPNTGELFF. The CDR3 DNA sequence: TGTGCCAGTAAGCGGCCGAACACCGGGGAGCTGTTTTTT. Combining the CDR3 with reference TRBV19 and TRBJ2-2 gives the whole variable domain DGGITQSPKYLFRKEGQNVTLSCEQNLNHDAMYWYRQDPGQGLRLIYYSQIVNDFQKGDIAEGYSVSREKKESFPLTVTSAQKNPTAFYLCASKRPNTGELFFGEGSRLTVL.

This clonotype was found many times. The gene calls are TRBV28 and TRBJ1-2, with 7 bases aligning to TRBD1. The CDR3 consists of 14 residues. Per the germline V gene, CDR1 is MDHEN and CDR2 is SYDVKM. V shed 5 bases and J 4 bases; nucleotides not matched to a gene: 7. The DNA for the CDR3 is TGTGCCAGCAGTCCCGGACAGGTCCTCTATGGCTACACCTTC. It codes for CASSPGQVLYGYTF.

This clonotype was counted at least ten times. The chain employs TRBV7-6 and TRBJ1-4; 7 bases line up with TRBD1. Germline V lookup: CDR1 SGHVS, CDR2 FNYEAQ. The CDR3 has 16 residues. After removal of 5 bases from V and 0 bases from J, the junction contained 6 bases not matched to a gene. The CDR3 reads CASSPGGTATNEKLFF. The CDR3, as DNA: TGTGCCAGCAGCCCTGGCGGGACAGCAACTAATGAAAAACTGTTTTTT.

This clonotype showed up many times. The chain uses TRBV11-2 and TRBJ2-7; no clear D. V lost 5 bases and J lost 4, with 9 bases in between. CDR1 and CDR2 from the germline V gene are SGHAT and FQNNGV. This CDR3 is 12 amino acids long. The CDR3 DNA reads TGTGCCAGCAGCCTTAGAGGATACGAGCAGTACTTC. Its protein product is CASSLRGYEQYF.

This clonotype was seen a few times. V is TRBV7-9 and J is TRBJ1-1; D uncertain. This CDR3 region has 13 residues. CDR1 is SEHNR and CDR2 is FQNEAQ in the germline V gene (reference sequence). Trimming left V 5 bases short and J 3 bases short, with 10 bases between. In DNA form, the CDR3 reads TGTGCCAGCAGCCCGCTCGAGGACACTGAAGCTTTCTTT. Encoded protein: CASSPLEDTEAFF.